This T cell receptor (beta chain) was captured by sequencing in a study of resident and recirculating memory T cells in vitiligo. Sequencing used immunoSEQ multiplex PCR; TCRdb keeps in-frame clones, though not all of them. The sample shows 40,000 to 50,000 clones, 85% to 95% of them seen only once. Sequenced input: blood. The sequence was obtained from a male donor with vitiligo.

The CDR3 loop reads CASRSGGGYEQYF. CDR3 sequence (DNA): TGCGCCAGCAGATCAGGGGGAGGCTACGAGCAGTACTTC. This chain uses TRBV5-1 with TRBJ2-7; possible D gene TRBD1, 7 bases. The length of the CDR3 is 13 residues. CDR1 and CDR2 (germline): SGHRS, YFSETQ. The ends were cut back, 5 bases at V and 3 bases at J, with 12 bases in the middle.